These T cell receptor beta chains were read from a single sample in a study of blood T cell repertoires in COVID-19. Here immunoSEQ multiplex PCR was the method, and the copy in TCRdb shows in-frame clones only, minus some. The sample consists of roughly 100,000 clones, around 87% of them appearing once. The sequencing input was peripheral blood. The receptor source for this set is a woman under 40 with acute or convalescent COVID-19. The CDR3 runs from the conserved cysteine through the conserved F or W. A D gene is named only where the DNA matches it firmly. For some rows the clone size is stated as once, few or many, or as a class when expanded; others skip it.

J,V,D,size,DNA,CDR3
TRBJ2-2,TRBV5-1,TRBD1,-,TGCGCCAGCAGCCCCCAGGACAGGGAGACCGGGGAGCTGTTTTTT,CASSPQDRETGELFF
TRBJ1-5,TRBV27,-,-,TGTGCCAGCAGCTCATTAACGGGACACCCGAATCAGCCCCAGCATTTT,CASSSLTGHPNQPQHF
TRBJ2-2,TRBV6-5,-,few,TGTGCCAGCAGAAGACAGGAGGCCGGGGAGCTGTTTTTT,CASRRQEAGELFF
TRBJ1-5,TRBV7-3,TRBD1,-,TGTGCCAGCAGCCGTATGGACAGGACGGATCAGCCCCAGCATTTT,CASSRMDRTDQPQHF
TRBJ1-2,TRBV28,TRBD1,-,TGTGCCAGCACCCCACCCGGGACAGACTATGGCTACACCTTC,CASTPPGTDYGYTF
TRBJ1-2,TRBV5-3,-,-,TGTGCCAGAAGCTTGGACAGGGAGAGGCGGGCCGAGGGGAGAGGCTACACCTTC,CARSLDRERRAEGRGYTF
TRBJ1-4,TRBV11-2,-,-,TGTGCCAGCAGCGTTAATTCTGGCGACAGCGAAAAACTGTTTTTT,CASSVNSGDSEKLFF
TRBJ2-7,TRBV13,TRBD2,-,TGTGCCAGCAGCTGGACTAGCGGGGGTTACTACGAGCAGTACTTC,CASSWTSGGYYEQYF
TRBJ2-1,TRBV2,-,-,TGTGCCAGCAGTGTAAGGGGGAACTCCTACAATGAGCAGTTCTTC,CASSVRGNSYNEQFF
TRBJ1-1,TRBV2,-,-,TGTGCCAGCAGTGAAATGGAGGCAAACTCGGGCGCTGAAGCTTTCTTT,CASSEMEANSGAEAFF
TRBJ2-2,TRBV10-2,TRBD2,once,TGCGCCAGCACCCGGTGGGGGGGGAACGCGAACACCGGGGAGCTGTTTTTT,CASTRWGGNANTGELFF
TRBJ1-6,TRBV6-5,-,-,TGTGCCAGCAGACCCCTGTTAGAATCACCCCTCCACTTT,CASRPLLESPLHF
TRBJ1-2,TRBV28,-,-,TGTGCCAGCAGTTTCGGGGCGGGGCCCCTCTATGGCTACACCTTC,CASSFGAGPLYGYTF
TRBJ1-2,TRBV30,-,-,TGTGCCTGGAGTGATCAGGGCCGGTATGGCTACACCTTC,CAWSDQGRYGYTF
TRBJ1-4,TRBV19,-,-,TGTGCCAGTAGTATTAGGGGACTCAACCCCGAAAAACTGTTTTTT,CASSIRGLNPEKLFF
TRBJ2-7,TRBV28,-,once,TGTGCCAGCAGTCCCCTAACAGGGTACACCTACGAGCAGTACTTC,CASSPLTGYTYEQYF
TRBJ2-3,TRBV5-1,TRBD1,-,TGCGCCAGCAGCTTAGACAGGGGGCTATCAGATACGCAGTATTTT,CASSLDRGLSDTQYF
TRBJ2-7,TRBV25-1,-,-,TGTGCCAGCAAATTCTACTACGAGCAGTACTTC,CASKFYYEQYF